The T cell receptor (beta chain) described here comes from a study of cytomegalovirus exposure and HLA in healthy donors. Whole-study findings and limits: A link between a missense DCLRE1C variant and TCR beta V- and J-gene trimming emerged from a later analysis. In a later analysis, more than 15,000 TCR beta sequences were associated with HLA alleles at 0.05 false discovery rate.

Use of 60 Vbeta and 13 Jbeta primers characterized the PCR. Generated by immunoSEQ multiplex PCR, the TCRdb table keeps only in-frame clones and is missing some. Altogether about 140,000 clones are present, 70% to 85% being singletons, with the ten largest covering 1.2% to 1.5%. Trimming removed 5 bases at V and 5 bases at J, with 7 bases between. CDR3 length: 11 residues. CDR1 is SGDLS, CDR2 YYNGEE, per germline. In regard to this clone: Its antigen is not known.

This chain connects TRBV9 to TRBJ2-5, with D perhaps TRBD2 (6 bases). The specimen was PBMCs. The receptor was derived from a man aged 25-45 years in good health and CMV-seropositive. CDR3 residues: CASSRGETQYF. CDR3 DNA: TGTGCCAGCAGTCGGGGGGAGACCCAGTACTTC.